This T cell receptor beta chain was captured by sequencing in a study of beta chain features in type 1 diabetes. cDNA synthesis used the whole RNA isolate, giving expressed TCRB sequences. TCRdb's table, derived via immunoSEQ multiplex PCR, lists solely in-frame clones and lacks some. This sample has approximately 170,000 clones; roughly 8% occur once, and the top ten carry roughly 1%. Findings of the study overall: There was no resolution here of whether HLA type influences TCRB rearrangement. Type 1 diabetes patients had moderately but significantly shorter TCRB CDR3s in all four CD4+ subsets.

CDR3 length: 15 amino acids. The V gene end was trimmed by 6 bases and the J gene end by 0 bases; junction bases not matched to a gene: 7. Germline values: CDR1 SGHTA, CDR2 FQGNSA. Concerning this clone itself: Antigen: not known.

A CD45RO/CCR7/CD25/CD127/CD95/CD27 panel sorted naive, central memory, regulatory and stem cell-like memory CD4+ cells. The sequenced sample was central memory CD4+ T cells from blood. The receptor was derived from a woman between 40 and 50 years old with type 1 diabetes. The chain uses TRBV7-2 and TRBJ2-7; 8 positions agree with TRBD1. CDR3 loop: CASRADRDSSYEQYF. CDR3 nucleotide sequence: TGTGCCAGCAGAGCGGACAGGGACAGCTCCTACGAGCAGTACTTC.